This TCR beta chain comes out of a study of blood T cell repertoires in COVID-19. The overall study: Acute-phase and convalescent COVID-19 samples originated in the United States, Italy and Spain.

A remark on this clone: At one end the junction does not follow the germline gene, possibly because of a read error. Other DNA sequences within the sample encode an identical CDR3.

Germline-derived CDR1 and CDR2 are SGHRS and YFSETQ. The CDR3 is 13 amino acids. TCRdb's table, derived via immunoSEQ multiplex PCR, lists solely in-frame clones and lacks some. The table shows over 60,000 clones, with about nine tenths occurring only once. The chain couples TRBV5-1 to TRBJ1-1; D might be TRBD1 (5 bases). The sequence was collected from a woman at least 80 years old with active or convalescent COVID-19. What was sequenced was peripheral blood. The CDR3 nucleotides are TGCGCCAGCAGCTTCGGGGGGAACACAGAAGCTTTCTTT. Translated, it gives CASSFGGNTEAFF.